This T cell receptor (beta chain) came from a study of control samples from healthy donors and cancer patients. This table comes from immunoSEQ multiplex PCR, and its TCRdb copy is limited to in-frame clones, with some not included. The data hold approximately 160,000 clones, with 80% to 95% observed a single time. CDR3 size: 13 residues. Germline CDR1 is SGHRS and CDR2 is YFSETQ. V was trimmed by 2 bases and J by 1 base, leaving 6 bases between them. Sequencing used blood. The rearrangement links TRBV5-1 to TRBJ1-1; D gene ambiguous. The clonotype originates from a woman aged 30 to 39 in good health. The CDR3 sequence is CASSFDWNTEAFF. The DNA of the CDR3 is TGCGCCAGCAGCTTCGATTGGAACACTGAAGCTTTCTTT.